The TCR beta chain described here comes from a study of T cell repertoires in cytomegalovirus infection. Study summary: Recently identified HLA-C-restricted CMV epitopes and well-studied HLA-B-restricted CMV epitopes were used by the study. In public TCR beta signatures, there were indications of both CMV infection and matching HLA type.

TCRdb passed the reads through MiXCR, listing each CDR3 protein once. The repertoire holds roughly 860,000 distinct CDR3 sequences, with less than 35% as singletons. Study observations and caveats: Predominance within the ex vivo response was attributable to HLA-C-restricted CMV-specific TCR beta clonotypes. CMV carriers with the relevant HLA were identified by cumulative public TCR beta family frequency.

A word on this clonotype: Its antigen is not identified.

The material sequenced was cultured CD8+ T cells from PBMCs, taken from culture after CMV antigen stimulation. The receptor's source is a human donor in good health (CMV status not recorded). Some clones in this sample may be carry-over from other donors' samples.

CDR3 loop: CASSFLGGINQPQHF. DNA for the CDR3: TGTGCCAGCAGTTTCCTTGGGGGGATCAATCAGCCCCAGCATTTT. This chain joins TRBV27 and TRBJ1-5, with D possibly matching TRBD1 (5 bases). The CDR3 consists of 15 residues. The germline CDR1 and CDR2 sequences are MNHEY and SMNVEV (reference sequence). Trimming removed 3 bases from V and 3 bases from J, with 12 bases in between.